The 10 T cell receptor beta chains below all came from one sample that was sequenced in a study of control samples from healthy donors and cancer patients. Sequencing was performed with immunoSEQ multiplex PCR; in TCRdb, only in-frame clones are kept and a portion is missing. The sample lists about 140,000 clones, 75% to 95% occurring once. Sequencing used blood. These receptors all stem from a man between 25 and 39 years old in good health.

The V gene is TRBV4-1, the J gene TRBJ2-1; 10 bases match TRBD1. This CDR3 region has 14 residues. Trimming removed 4 bases from V and 10 bases from J; junction bases left unmatched: 7. CDR1 and CDR2 (germline): MGHRA, YSYEKL. In nucleotides, the CDR3 is TGCGCCAGCAGCCTCTCCCCGACAGGGGGCGAGCAGTTCTTC. As protein: CASSLSPTGGEQFF.

The chain carries TRBV4-1 and TRBJ1-1, with a tentative D call TRBD1 (5 bases). Trimming left V 1 base short and J 1 base short, with 7 bases between. This CDR3 has 14 residues. The V gene's germline CDR1 is MGHRA and CDR2 YSYEKL. The DNA for the CDR3 is TGCGCCAGCAGCCAAGGGCAGGGGAACACTGAAGCTTTCTTT. As protein: CASSQGQGNTEAFF.

The rearrangement uses TRBV7-2 and TRBJ1-2, with D possibly matching TRBD1 (6 bases). This CDR3 is 14 amino acids long. Germline V gives CDR1 SGHTA, CDR2 FQGNSA. With 2 bases removed from V and 8 bases from J, the gap between germline ends came to 15 bases. CDR3 region: CASSLSTGMSGYTF. The DNA of the CDR3 is TGTGCCAGCAGCTTAAGTACAGGGATGAGCGGCTACACCTTC.

The V call is TRBV6-7, the J call TRBJ2-2, with 7 nucleotides matching TRBD1. TRBV6-7 is identified as an open reading frame with a role that is uncertain. The V and J ends lost 0 bases and 4 bases, in that order; junction bases with no gene match: 8. The length of the CDR3 is 17 residues. Here the CDR3 reads CASSYSIRQGGTGELFF. The CDR3 nucleotides are TGTGCCAGCAGTTACTCGATTCGACAGGGCGGCACCGGGGAGCTGTTTTTT.

CDR3 loop: CASTTPAGGKRAEQYF. The CDR3 DNA reads as TGTGCCAGCACCACACCAGCGGGGGGGAAAAGAGCCGAGCAGTACTTC. The chain is built from TRBV2 and TRBJ2-7, with 10 bases identical to TRBD2. The germline V gene has CDR1 SNHLY and CDR2 FYNNEI. The V segment lost 7 bases and the J segment 6 bases; nucleotides outside the gene matches: 15. CDR3 length: 16 residues.

The V gene is TRBV9, the J gene TRBJ1-1; 8 bases fit TRBD1. CDR3 length: 16 amino acids. Germline V CDR1 and CDR2: SGDLS, YYNGEE. The junction had 8 bases not matched to a gene; V was cut back by 4 bases and J by 0 bases. The CDR3 spells CASSTLDRAMNTEAFF. CDR3 sequence (DNA): TGTGCCAGCAGCACTTTGGACAGGGCTATGAACACTGAAGCTTTCTTT.

The table lists this clone with a count of one. The rearrangement joins TRBV19 to TRBJ2-3, with 7 bases identical to TRBD2. The CDR3 contains 15 residues. V trimming: 5 bases; J trimming: 1 base; junction bases outside the gene matches: 6. Germline V gene sequence: CDR1 LNHDA, CDR2 SQIVND (reference sequence). DNA of the CDR3: TGTGCCAGTAGTCTAGGACTAGTGGGCACAGATACGCAGTATTTT. It encodes CASSLGLVGTDTQYF.

This clone was detected only once. V is TRBV27 and J is TRBJ2-1, with 8 positions matching TRBD1. J was trimmed by 1 base and V by 6 bases; bases with no gene match: 8. Germline V gene sequence: CDR1 MNHEY, CDR2 SMNVEV (reference sequence). The CDR3 is 16 amino acids. In nucleotides, the CDR3 is TGTGCCAGCAGGGGAAGGACAGGGTTTTCCTACAATGAGCAGTTCTTC. Translated: CASRGRTGFSYNEQFF.

The count of this clone is one. The J gene is TRBJ1-1, the V gene TRBV9, with D uncertain. Per germline, CDR1 SGDLS and CDR2 YYNGEE. This CDR3 has 17 residues. The V gene lost 0 bases and the J gene lost 3 bases, with 18 bases spanning the gap. The CDR3 loop is CASSVDPPTGIDTEAFF. The CDR3 coding sequence is TGTGCCAGCAGCGTAGACCCCCCAACGGGAATTGACACTGAAGCTTTCTTT.

The chain carries TRBV11-3 and TRBJ2-2; TRBD2 matches at 7 bases. With 1 base clipped from V and 0 bases from J, the junction kept 2 bases outside the gene matches. The CDR3 consists of 16 residues. Germline values: CDR1 SGHNT, CDR2 YENEEA. The DNA for the CDR3 is TGTGCCAGCAGCTTAGGCGGACTAGCGAACACCGGGGAGCTGTTTTTT. Protein sequence: CASSLGGLANTGELFF. Together with reference TRBV11-3 and TRBJ2-2, the CDR3 gives the full variable domain: EAGVVQSPRYKIIEKKQPVAFWCNPISGHNTLYWYLQNLGQGPELLIRYENEEAVDDSQLPKDRFSAERLKGVDSTLKIQPAELGDSAVYLCASSLGGLANTGELFFGEGSRLTVL.